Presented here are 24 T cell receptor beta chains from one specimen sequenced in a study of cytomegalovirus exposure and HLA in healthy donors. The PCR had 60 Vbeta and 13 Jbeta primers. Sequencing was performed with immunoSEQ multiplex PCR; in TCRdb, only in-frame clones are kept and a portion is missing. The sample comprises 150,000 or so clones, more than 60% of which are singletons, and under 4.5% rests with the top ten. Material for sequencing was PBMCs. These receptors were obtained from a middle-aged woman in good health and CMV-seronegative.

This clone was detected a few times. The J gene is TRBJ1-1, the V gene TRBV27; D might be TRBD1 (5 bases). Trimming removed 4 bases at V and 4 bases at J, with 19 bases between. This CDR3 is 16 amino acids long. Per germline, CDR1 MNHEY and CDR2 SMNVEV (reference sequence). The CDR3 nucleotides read TGTGCCAGCAGTTCGCGACAGACCTGGCGGAGCACTGAAGCTTTCTTT. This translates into CASSSRQTWRSTEAFF.

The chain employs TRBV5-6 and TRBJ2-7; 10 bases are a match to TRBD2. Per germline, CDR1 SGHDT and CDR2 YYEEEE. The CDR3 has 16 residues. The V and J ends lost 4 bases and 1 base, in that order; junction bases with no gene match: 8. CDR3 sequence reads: CASSRVGLAVSYEQYF. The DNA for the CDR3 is TGTGCCAGCAGCCGGGTTGGACTAGCGGTGTCCTACGAGCAGTACTTC.

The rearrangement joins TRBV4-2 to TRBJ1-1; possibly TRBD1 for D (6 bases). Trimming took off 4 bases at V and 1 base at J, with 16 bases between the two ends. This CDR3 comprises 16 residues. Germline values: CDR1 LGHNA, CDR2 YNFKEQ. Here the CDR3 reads CASSPPRQGSNTEAFF. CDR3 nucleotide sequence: TGTGCCAGCAGCCCCCCCCGGCAGGGGTCGAACACTGAAGCTTTCTTT.

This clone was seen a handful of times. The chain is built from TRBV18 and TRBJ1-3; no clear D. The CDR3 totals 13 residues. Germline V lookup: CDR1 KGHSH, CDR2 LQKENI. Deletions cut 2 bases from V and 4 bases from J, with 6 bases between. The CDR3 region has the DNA TGTGCCAGCTCACCAGCCGCGGGAAACACCATATATTTT. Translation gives CASSPAAGNTIYF.

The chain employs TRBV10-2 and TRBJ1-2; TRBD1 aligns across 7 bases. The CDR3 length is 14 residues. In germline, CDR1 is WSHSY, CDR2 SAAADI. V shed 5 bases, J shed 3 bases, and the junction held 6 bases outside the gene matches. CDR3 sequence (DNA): TGCGCCAGCAGTCCGACAGGGTATGACTATGGCTACACCTTC. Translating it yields CASSPTGYDYGYTF.

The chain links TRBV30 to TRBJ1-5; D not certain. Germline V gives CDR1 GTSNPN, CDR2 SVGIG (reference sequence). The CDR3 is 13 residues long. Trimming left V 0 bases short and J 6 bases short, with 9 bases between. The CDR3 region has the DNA TGTGCCTGGAGTGTACTACCTGCTCAGCCCCAGCATTTT. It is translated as CAWSVLPAQPQHF.

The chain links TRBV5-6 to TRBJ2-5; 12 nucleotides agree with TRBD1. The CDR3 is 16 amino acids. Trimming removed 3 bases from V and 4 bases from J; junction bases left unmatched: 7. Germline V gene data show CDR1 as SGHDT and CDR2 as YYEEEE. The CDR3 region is CASSSSGTGGRETQYF. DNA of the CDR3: TGTGCCAGCAGCTCCTCCGGGACAGGGGGCCGAGAGACCCAGTACTTC.

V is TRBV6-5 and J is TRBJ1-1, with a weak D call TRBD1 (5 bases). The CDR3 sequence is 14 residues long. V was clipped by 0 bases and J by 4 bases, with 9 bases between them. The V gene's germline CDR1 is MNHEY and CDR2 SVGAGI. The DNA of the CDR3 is TGTGCCAGCAGTTACTCGGGGCATGGCACTGAAGCTTTCTTT. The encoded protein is CASSYSGHGTEAFF.

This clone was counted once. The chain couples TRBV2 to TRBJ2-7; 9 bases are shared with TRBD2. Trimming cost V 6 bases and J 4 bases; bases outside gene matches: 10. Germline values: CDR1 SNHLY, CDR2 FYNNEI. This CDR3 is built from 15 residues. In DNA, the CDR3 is TGTGCCAGCAGGGCCGTCCTAGCGGGGTTTTACGAGCAGTACTTC. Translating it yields CASRAVLAGFYEQYF.

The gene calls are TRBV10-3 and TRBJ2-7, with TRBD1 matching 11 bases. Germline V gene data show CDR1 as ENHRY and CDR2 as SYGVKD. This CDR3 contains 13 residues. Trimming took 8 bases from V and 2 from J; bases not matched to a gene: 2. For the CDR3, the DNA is TGTGCCATCGCGGGACAGGGGGCCTACGAGCAGTACTTC. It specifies CAIAGQGAYEQYF.

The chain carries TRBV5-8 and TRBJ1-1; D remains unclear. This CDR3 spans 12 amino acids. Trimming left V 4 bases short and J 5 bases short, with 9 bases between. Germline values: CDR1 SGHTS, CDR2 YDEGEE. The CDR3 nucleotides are TGTGCCAGCAGCATCCGGGGAACTGAAGCTTTCTTT. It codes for CASSIRGTEAFF.

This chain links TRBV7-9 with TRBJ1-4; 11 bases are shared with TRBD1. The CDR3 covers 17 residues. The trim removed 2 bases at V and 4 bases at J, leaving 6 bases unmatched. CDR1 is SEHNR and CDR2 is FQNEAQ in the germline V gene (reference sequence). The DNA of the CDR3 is TGTGCCAGCAGCTTACGAGGACAGGGGGCGGGTAATGAAAAACTGTTTTTT. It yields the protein CASSLRGQGAGNEKLFF. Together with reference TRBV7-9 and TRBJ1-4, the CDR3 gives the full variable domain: DTGVSQNPRHKITKRGQNVTFRCDPISEHNRLYWYRQTLGQGPEFLTYFQNEAQLEKSRLLSDRFSAERPKGSFSTLEIQRTEQGDSAMYLCASSLRGQGAGNEKLFFGSGTQLSVL.

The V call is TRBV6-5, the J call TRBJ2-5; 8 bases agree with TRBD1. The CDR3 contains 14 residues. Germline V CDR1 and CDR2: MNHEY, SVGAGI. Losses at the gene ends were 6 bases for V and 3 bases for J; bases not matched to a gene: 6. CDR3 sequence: CASRPAGGKETQYF. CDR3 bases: TGTGCCAGCAGACCCGCAGGGGGCAAAGAGACCCAGTACTTC.

The CDR3 coding sequence is TGTGCCAGCAGGACAGGTGGTTATGGCTACACCTTC. Its protein is CASRTGGYGYTF. V and J are TRBV27 and TRBJ1-2, with D perhaps TRBD1 (6 bases). Looked up from germline, CDR1 is MNHEY and CDR2 is SMNVEV (reference sequence). CDR3 length: 12 residues. Trimming cost V 6 bases and J 5 bases, with 10 bases left between them.

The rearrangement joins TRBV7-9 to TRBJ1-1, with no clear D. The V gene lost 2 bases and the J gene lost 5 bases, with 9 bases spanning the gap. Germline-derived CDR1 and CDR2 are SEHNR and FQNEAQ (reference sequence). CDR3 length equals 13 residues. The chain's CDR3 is CASSLLEGTEAFF. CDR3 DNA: TGTGCCAGCAGCTTATTAGAGGGAACTGAAGCTTTCTTT. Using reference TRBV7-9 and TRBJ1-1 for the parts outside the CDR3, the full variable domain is DTGVSQNPRHKITKRGQNVTFRCDPISEHNRLYWYRQTLGQGPEFLTYFQNEAQLEKSRLLSDRFSAERPKGSFSTLEIQRTEQGDSAMYLCASSLLEGTEAFFGQGTRLTVV.

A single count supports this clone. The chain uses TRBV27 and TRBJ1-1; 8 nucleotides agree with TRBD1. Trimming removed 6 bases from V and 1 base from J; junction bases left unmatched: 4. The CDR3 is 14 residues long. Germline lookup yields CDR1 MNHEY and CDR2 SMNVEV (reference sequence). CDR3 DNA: TGTGCCAGCAGCTTCGACAGGGGGAACACTGAAGCTTTCTTT. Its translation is CASSFDRGNTEAFF.

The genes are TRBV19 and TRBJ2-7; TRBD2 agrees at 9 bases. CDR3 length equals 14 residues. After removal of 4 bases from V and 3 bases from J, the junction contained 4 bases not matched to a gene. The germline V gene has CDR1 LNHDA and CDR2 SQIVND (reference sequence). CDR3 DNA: TGTGCCAGTAGTACCTTAGCGGGGGACTACGAGCAGTACTTC. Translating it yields CASSTLAGDYEQYF.

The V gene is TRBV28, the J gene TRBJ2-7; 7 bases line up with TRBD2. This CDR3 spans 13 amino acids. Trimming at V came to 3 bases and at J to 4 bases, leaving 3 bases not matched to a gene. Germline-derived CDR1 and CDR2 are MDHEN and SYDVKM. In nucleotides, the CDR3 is TGTGCCAGCAGTTTGACTAGCATGTACGAGCAGTACTTC. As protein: CASSLTSMYEQYF.

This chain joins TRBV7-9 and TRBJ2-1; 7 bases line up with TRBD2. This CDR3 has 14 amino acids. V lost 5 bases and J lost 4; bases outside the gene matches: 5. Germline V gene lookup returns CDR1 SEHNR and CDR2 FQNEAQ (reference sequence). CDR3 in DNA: TGTGCCAGCAGCCCCGGACTAGATTACAATGAGCAGTTCTTC. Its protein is CASSPGLDYNEQFF.

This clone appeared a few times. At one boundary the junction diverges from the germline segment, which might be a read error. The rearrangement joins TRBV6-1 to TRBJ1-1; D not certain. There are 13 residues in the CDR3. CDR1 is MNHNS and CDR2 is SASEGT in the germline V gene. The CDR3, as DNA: TGTGCCAGCAGTGAAGGGGAGCAGCAGACTGCCACCTTT. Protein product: CASSEGEQQTATF.

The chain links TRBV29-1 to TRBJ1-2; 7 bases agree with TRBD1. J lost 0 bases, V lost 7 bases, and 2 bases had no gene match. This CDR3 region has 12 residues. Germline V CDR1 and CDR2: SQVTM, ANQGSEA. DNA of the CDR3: TGCAGCGGACAGGGAACTAACTATGGCTACACCTTC. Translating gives CSGQGTNYGYTF.

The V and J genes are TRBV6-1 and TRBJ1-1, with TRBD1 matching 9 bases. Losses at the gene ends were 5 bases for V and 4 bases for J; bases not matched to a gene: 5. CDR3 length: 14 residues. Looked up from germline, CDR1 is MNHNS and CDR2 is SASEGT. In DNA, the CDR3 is TGTGCCAGCAGTTGGGACAGGGAGGGCACTGAAGCTTTCTTT. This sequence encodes CASSWDREGTEAFF.

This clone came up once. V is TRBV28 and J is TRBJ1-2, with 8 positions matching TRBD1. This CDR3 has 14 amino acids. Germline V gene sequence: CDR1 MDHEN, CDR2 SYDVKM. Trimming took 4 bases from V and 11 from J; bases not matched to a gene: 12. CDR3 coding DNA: TGTGCCAGCAGTTACCCGGGACAGGTAGTTCGTTACACCTTC. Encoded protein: CASSYPGQVVRYTF.

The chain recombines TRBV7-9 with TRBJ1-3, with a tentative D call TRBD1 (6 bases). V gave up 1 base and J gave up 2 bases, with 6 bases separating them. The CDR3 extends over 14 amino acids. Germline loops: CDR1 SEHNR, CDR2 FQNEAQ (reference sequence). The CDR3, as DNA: TGTGCCAGCAGCTTAGGGACAGCTGGAAACACCATATATTTT. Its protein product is CASSLGTAGNTIYF. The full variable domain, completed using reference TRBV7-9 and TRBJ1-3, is DTGVSQNPRHKITKRGQNVTFRCDPISEHNRLYWYRQTLGQGPEFLTYFQNEAQLEKSRLLSDRFSAERPKGSFSTLEIQRTEQGDSAMYLCASSLGTAGNTIYFGEGSWLTVV.